Detailed here is one T cell receptor (beta chain). The antigen remains unidentified. A much larger clone sits a single nucleotide away, making a read error possible. The library was designed around alpha chains, so this beta chain is a stray read whose abundance carries little weight. The entry originates in a study of spatial heterogeneity in lung cancer. For the study at large: Each distinct TCR and UMI combination averaged more than ten appearances in raw reads. Notes on the study in general: Coverage estimated for tumor T cells reached about 7% for alpha chains and less than 15% for beta chains. Tracking of tumor mutation counts was seen in expanded intratumoral alpha and beta TCR counts.

The CDR3 is 13 amino acids. The germline CDR1 and CDR2 sequences are MGHRA and YSYEKL. The V gene lost 2 bases and the J gene lost 0 bases, with 5 bases spanning the gap. Carried by each TCR cDNA molecule was a unique molecular identifier. TCRdb processed the 5' RACE reads anew with MiXCR; each CDR3 protein has one entry. The table lists almost 7,000 distinct CDR3 sequences, 13% to 15% of them singletons. The time point here: sample taken at primary tumor resection. Tumor, nontumor lung or frozen PBMC supplied whole RNA that was sequenced unsorted. This chain joins TRBV4-1 and TRBJ2-7; no definite D call. The TCR comes from a male donor with early-stage non-small cell lung cancer. Material: lung tumor tissue, obtained at surgery. The CDR3 nucleotides read TGCGCCAGCAGCCAACAGACCTCCTACGAGCAGTACTTC. Amino acids: CASSQQTSYEQYF.